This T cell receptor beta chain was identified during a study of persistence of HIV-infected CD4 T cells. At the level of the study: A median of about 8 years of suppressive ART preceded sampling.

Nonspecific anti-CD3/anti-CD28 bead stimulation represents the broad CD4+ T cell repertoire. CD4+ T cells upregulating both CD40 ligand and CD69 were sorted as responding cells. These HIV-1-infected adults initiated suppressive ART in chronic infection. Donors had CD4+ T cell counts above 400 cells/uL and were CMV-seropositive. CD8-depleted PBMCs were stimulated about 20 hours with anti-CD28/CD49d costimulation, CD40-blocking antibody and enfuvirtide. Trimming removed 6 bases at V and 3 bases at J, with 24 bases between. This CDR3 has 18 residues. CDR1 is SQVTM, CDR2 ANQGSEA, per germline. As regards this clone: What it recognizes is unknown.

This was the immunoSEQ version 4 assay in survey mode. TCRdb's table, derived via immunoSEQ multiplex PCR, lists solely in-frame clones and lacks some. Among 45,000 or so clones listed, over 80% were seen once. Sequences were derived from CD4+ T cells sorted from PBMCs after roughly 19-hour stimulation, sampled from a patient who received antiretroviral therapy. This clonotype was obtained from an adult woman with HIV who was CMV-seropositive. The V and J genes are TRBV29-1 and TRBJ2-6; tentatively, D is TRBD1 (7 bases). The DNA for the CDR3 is TGCAGCGTGCAAAGGGATGAGGAGGGGGCCATTGGGGCCAACGTCCTGACTTTC. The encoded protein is CSVQRDEEGAIGANVLTF.